This is a list of T cell receptor beta chains from one sample in a study of blood T cell repertoires in COVID-19. Assay used: immunoSEQ multiplex PCR; TCRdb lists only in-frame clones, some missing. The table lists about 430,000 clones, about 88% of them singletons. The sequencing sample was made of PBMCs or T cells enriched from blood (not recorded which). The receptors were sampled from a woman aged 18-29 years who had been exposed to COVID-19. Both conserved end residues are part of each CDR3. The order of the fields is D gene, clone size, V gene, J gene, CDR3 protein, CDR3 DNA. A D gene is named only where the DNA matches it firmly. Part of the rows lack a size; the others show once, few, many or a class for expanded clones.

D gene: NA
clone size: NA
V gene: TRBV6-5
J gene: TRBJ1-2
CDR3 protein: CASTEGQGWDYGYTF
CDR3 DNA: TGTGCCAGCACCGAAGGACAAGGCTGGGACTATGGCTACACCTTC

D gene: NA
clone size: NA
V gene: TRBV3-1/TRBV3-2
J gene: TRBJ1-1
CDR3 protein: CASSRQPSIMNTEAFF
CDR3 DNA: TGTGCCAGCAGCCGCCAACCGAGTATAATGAACACTGAAGCTTTCTTT

D gene: NA
clone size: NA
V gene: TRBV7-9
J gene: TRBJ1-1
CDR3 protein: CASSPKETEAFF
CDR3 DNA: TGTGCCAGCAGCCCTAAAGAGACTGAAGCTTTCTTT

D gene: NA
clone size: NA
V gene: TRBV4-2
J gene: TRBJ2-7
CDR3 protein: CASSQDHLGGFPYEQYF
CDR3 DNA: TGTGCCAGCAGCCAGGACCACCTAGGAGGGTTCCCCTACGAGCAGTACTTC

D gene: NA
clone size: NA
V gene: TRBV27
J gene: TRBJ1-3
CDR3 protein: CASSTGRDFPGNTIYF
CDR3 DNA: TGTGCCAGCAGCACGGGAAGGGACTTCCCTGGAAACACCATATATTTT

D gene: NA
clone size: NA
V gene: TRBV18
J gene: TRBJ2-7
CDR3 protein: CASSGGVPYEQYF
CDR3 DNA: TGTGCCAGCTCAGGGGGCGTCCCCTACGAGCAGTACTTC

D gene: TRBD2
clone size: once
V gene: TRBV7-2
J gene: TRBJ2-3
CDR3 protein: CASSQISGSTDTQYF
CDR3 DNA: TGTGCCAGCAGCCAAATTAGCGGGAGCACAGATACGCAGTATTTT

D gene: TRBD1
clone size: NA
V gene: TRBV9
J gene: TRBJ2-7
CDR3 protein: CASRDKGQGYEQYF
CDR3 DNA: TGTGCCAGCAGAGATAAAGGACAGGGCTACGAGCAGTACTTC

D gene: TRBD1
clone size: NA
V gene: TRBV29-1
J gene: TRBJ2-7
CDR3 protein: CSVLRPGQGYEQYF
CDR3 DNA: TGCAGCGTCTTGAGGCCGGGACAGGGGTACGAGCAGTACTTC

D gene: NA
clone size: NA
V gene: TRBV18
J gene: TRBJ1-6
CDR3 protein: CASSRTEQVAGSPLHF
CDR3 DNA: TGTGCCAGCTCACGAACCGAACAGGTTGCAGGATCACCCCTCCACTTT

D gene: NA
clone size: NA
V gene: TRBV20-1
J gene: TRBJ1-2
CDR3 protein: CSASTGKANYGYTF
CDR3 DNA: TGCAGTGCTAGTACAGGGAAAGCTAACTATGGCTACACCTTC

D gene: NA
clone size: NA
V gene: TRBV5-1
J gene: TRBJ1-1
CDR3 protein: CASSLNVLGQDTEAFF
CDR3 DNA: TGCGCCAGCAGCTTGAACGTCCTTGGTCAGGACACTGAAGCTTTCTTT

D gene: TRBD1
clone size: NA
V gene: TRBV5-1
J gene: TRBJ2-7
CDR3 protein: CASSLVGTELYEQYF
CDR3 DNA: TGCGCCAGCAGCTTGGTGGGGACAGAACTCTACGAGCAGTACTTC

D gene: TRBD2
clone size: NA
V gene: TRBV7-8
J gene: TRBJ2-1
CDR3 protein: CASSLLTSGIYNEQFF
CDR3 DNA: TGTGCCAGCAGCCTCCTCACTAGCGGGATTTACAATGAGCAGTTCTTC

D gene: NA
clone size: NA
V gene: TRBV28
J gene: TRBJ2-6
CDR3 protein: CASRGSYSGANVLTF
CDR3 DNA: TGTGCCAGCAGGGGCAGTTACTCTGGGGCCAACGTCCTGACTTTC

D gene: NA
clone size: NA
V gene: TRBV7-8
J gene: TRBJ2-3
CDR3 protein: CASSLDRPTDTQYF
CDR3 DNA: TGTGCCAGCAGCTTAGACAGGCCCACAGATACGCAGTATTTT

D gene: TRBD1
clone size: NA
V gene: TRBV2
J gene: TRBJ2-2
CDR3 protein: CASSTPGTGGTGELFF
CDR3 DNA: TGTGCCAGCAGTACTCCCGGGACAGGGGGCACCGGGGAGCTGTTTTTT

D gene: TRBD1
clone size: NA
V gene: TRBV9
J gene: TRBJ2-2
CDR3 protein: CASSEGTGVFTGELFF
CDR3 DNA: TGTGCCAGCAGCGAAGGGACAGGGGTCTTTACCGGGGAGCTGTTTTTT

D gene: NA
clone size: NA
V gene: TRBV4-2
J gene: TRBJ1-2
CDR3 protein: CASSQGSQNYGYTF
CDR3 DNA: TGTGCCAGCAGCCAAGGTAGCCAGAACTATGGCTACACCTTC

D gene: TRBD2
clone size: NA
V gene: TRBV10-1
J gene: TRBJ2-1
CDR3 protein: CASSESSVSGRANEQFF
CDR3 DNA: TGCGCCAGCAGTGAGTCTAGTGTGAGCGGGAGGGCCAATGAGCAGTTCTTC

D gene: TRBD2
clone size: NA
V gene: TRBV19
J gene: TRBJ2-7
CDR3 protein: CASSIGTSGSEQYF
CDR3 DNA: TGTGCCAGTAGTATAGGGACTAGCGGGAGCGAGCAGTACTTC

D gene: NA
clone size: NA
V gene: TRBV3-1/TRBV3-2
J gene: TRBJ1-4
CDR3 protein: CASSQVDPAALFF
CDR3 DNA: TGTGCCAGCAGCCAAGTGGATCCTGCGGCGCTGTTTTTT

D gene: NA
clone size: NA
V gene: TRBV4-1
J gene: TRBJ2-7
CDR3 protein: CASSLQFKSSYEQYF
CDR3 DNA: TGCGCCAGCAGCCTACAATTTAAAAGCTCCTACGAGCAGTACTTC

D gene: TRBD2
clone size: NA
V gene: TRBV10-1
J gene: TRBJ2-7
CDR3 protein: CASSESMTSGTYEQYF
CDR3 DNA: TGCGCCAGCAGTGAGTCGATGACTAGCGGGACCTACGAGCAGTACTTC

D gene: TRBD1
clone size: few
V gene: TRBV5-1
J gene: TRBJ2-1
CDR3 protein: CASSLVGTGYREQFF
CDR3 DNA: TGCGCCAGCAGCTTGGTAGGGACAGGGTATCGTGAGCAGTTCTTC

D gene: NA
clone size: NA
V gene: TRBV7-2
J gene: TRBJ1-6
CDR3 protein: CASSLVQGLDSPLHF
CDR3 DNA: TGTGCCAGCAGCTTAGTGCAGGGGTTGGATTCACCCCTCCACTTT

D gene: TRBD1
clone size: once
V gene: TRBV6-6
J gene: TRBJ2-7
CDR3 protein: CASSEPWGQGNSREEYEQYF
CDR3 DNA: TGTGCCAGCAGCGAGCCCTGGGGACAGGGAAACTCTAGGGAGGAGTACGAGCAGTACTTC

D gene: NA
clone size: NA
V gene: TRBV20-1
J gene: TRBJ1-2
CDR3 protein: CSAILNYGYTF
CDR3 DNA: TGCAGTGCTATCCTGAACTATGGCTACACCTTC

D gene: TRBD1
clone size: few
V gene: TRBV19
J gene: TRBJ1-1
CDR3 protein: CASRYRGPSSTEAFF
CDR3 DNA: TGTGCCAGTAGGTACAGGGGGCCGAGTAGCACTGAAGCTTTCTTT

D gene: TRBD1
clone size: NA
V gene: TRBV5-1
J gene: TRBJ1-1
CDR3 protein: CASSLALDRVRTEAFF
CDR3 DNA: TGCGCCAGCAGCTTGGCCTTGGACAGGGTTCGCACTGAAGCTTTCTTT

D gene: TRBD2
clone size: NA
V gene: TRBV7-2
J gene: TRBJ2-1
CDR3 protein: CASSLSSGGANEQFF
CDR3 DNA: TGTGCCAGCAGCCTATCTAGCGGGGGGGCCAATGAGCAGTTCTTC

D gene: TRBD2
clone size: NA
V gene: TRBV19
J gene: TRBJ2-7
CDR3 protein: CASSIEVGGGYEQYF
CDR3 DNA: TGTGCCAGTAGTATAGAAGTTGGCGGGGGCTACGAGCAGTACTTC

D gene: NA
clone size: NA
V gene: TRBV5-1
J gene: TRBJ2-7
CDR3 protein: CASSNRNPGYEQYF
CDR3 DNA: TGCGCCAGCAGCAACAGGAATCCCGGCTACGAGCAGTACTTC

D gene: TRBD1
clone size: NA
V gene: TRBV27
J gene: TRBJ1-2
CDR3 protein: CASKGLRTGDYGYTF
CDR3 DNA: TGTGCCAGCAAGGGGCTCCGAACAGGGGACTATGGCTACACCTTC

D gene: NA
clone size: NA
V gene: TRBV3-1/TRBV3-2
J gene: TRBJ1-1
CDR3 protein: CASSLTSGSTEAFF
CDR3 DNA: TGTGCCAGCAGCCTGACATCGGGGAGCACTGAAGCTTTCTTT

D gene: NA
clone size: NA
V gene: TRBV4-1
J gene: TRBJ2-7
CDR3 protein: CASSLTASQGLNEQYF
CDR3 DNA: TGCGCCAGCAGCCTGACCGCGTCACAGGGTCTGAACGAGCAGTACTTC

D gene: TRBD1
clone size: few
V gene: TRBV7-9
J gene: TRBJ1-5
CDR3 protein: CASSAGTGRYQPQHF
CDR3 DNA: TGTGCCAGCAGCGCGGGGACAGGGAGATATCAGCCCCAGCATTTT

D gene: NA
clone size: NA
V gene: TRBV6-2/TRBV6-3
J gene: TRBJ1-1
CDR3 protein: CASSYHQVRNTEAFF
CDR3 DNA: TGTGCCAGCAGTTACCACCAGGTGAGGAACACTGAAGCTTTCTTT

D gene: NA
clone size: once
V gene: TRBV6-5
J gene: TRBJ2-7
CDR3 protein: CASSSNGERTSYEQYF
CDR3 DNA: TGTGCCAGCAGTTCCAATGGGGAGAGAACCTCCTACGAGCAGTACTTC

D gene: TRBD1
clone size: NA
V gene: TRBV7-9
J gene: TRBJ1-2
CDR3 protein: CASSLDVQGARDGYTF
CDR3 DNA: TGTGCCAGCAGCTTAGATGTACAGGGGGCGCGTGATGGCTACACCTTC

D gene: TRBD1
clone size: few
V gene: TRBV28
J gene: TRBJ2-5
CDR3 protein: CASRRTGTGTQYF
CDR3 DNA: TGTGCCAGCAGACGGACAGGGACCGGGACCCAGTACTTC

D gene: TRBD2
clone size: NA
V gene: TRBV5-1
J gene: TRBJ2-7
CDR3 protein: CASSWATSGDEQYF
CDR3 DNA: TGCGCCAGCAGCTGGGCGACTAGCGGGGACGAGCAGTACTTC

D gene: NA
clone size: NA
V gene: TRBV19
J gene: TRBJ2-7
CDR3 protein: CASSMAGSYEQYF
CDR3 DNA: TGTGCCAGTAGTATGGCGGGAAGCTACGAGCAGTACTTC

D gene: NA
clone size: NA
V gene: TRBV9
J gene: TRBJ2-1
CDR3 protein: CASSVFGGSFYNEQFF
CDR3 DNA: TGTGCCAGCAGCGTTTTTGGAGGGAGCTTCTACAATGAGCAGTTCTTC

D gene: TRBD2
clone size: NA
V gene: TRBV11-3
J gene: TRBJ2-3
CDR3 protein: CASSLAGFTDTQYF
CDR3 DNA: TGTGCCAGCAGCCTAGCGGGGTTCACAGATACGCAGTATTTT

D gene: TRBD2
clone size: NA
V gene: TRBV18
J gene: TRBJ2-1
CDR3 protein: CASSRLAGEAHNEQFF
CDR3 DNA: TGTGCCAGCTCACGACTAGCGGGAGAGGCTCACAATGAGCAGTTCTTC

D gene: TRBD1
clone size: NA
V gene: TRBV5-6
J gene: TRBJ1-6
CDR3 protein: CASTTRTGFGNSPLHF
CDR3 DNA: TGTGCCAGCACCACGAGGACAGGGTTCGGTAATTCACCCCTCCACTTT

D gene: NA
clone size: NA
V gene: TRBV15
J gene: TRBJ2-2
CDR3 protein: CATSVGVVDTGELFF
CDR3 DNA: TGTGCCACCAGCGTAGGGGTCGTGGACACCGGGGAGCTGTTTTTT

D gene: TRBD1
clone size: NA
V gene: TRBV7-3
J gene: TRBJ2-3
CDR3 protein: CASSPSTGLDTQYF
CDR3 DNA: TGTGCCAGCAGCCCGTCGACAGGGCTAGATACGCAGTATTTT

D gene: NA
clone size: NA
V gene: TRBV6-4
J gene: TRBJ2-7
CDR3 protein: CASSDNPHEVDSYEQYF
CDR3 DNA: TGTGCCAGCAGTGACAACCCACACGAGGTGGACTCCTACGAGCAGTACTTC

D gene: TRBD2
clone size: NA
V gene: TRBV7-2
J gene: TRBJ2-7
CDR3 protein: CASSSGGVRAEQYF
CDR3 DNA: TGTGCCAGCAGCTCCGGGGGGGTGCGGGCCGAGCAGTACTTC

D gene: TRBD1
clone size: NA
V gene: TRBV25-1
J gene: TRBJ2-7
CDR3 protein: CASSQTGVSPYEQYF
CDR3 DNA: TGTGCCAGCAGTCAAACAGGGGTGAGTCCCTACGAGCAGTACTTC

D gene: TRBD2
clone size: few
V gene: TRBV5-1
J gene: TRBJ2-2
CDR3 protein: CASSLARLAGAGELFF
CDR3 DNA: TGCGCCAGCAGCTTGGCTCGACTAGCGGGAGCCGGGGAGCTGTTTTTT

D gene: NA
clone size: once
V gene: TRBV7-8
J gene: TRBJ1-2
CDR3 protein: CASSLGTAYGYTF
CDR3 DNA: TGTGCCAGCAGCTTAGGGACAGCCTATGGCTACACCTTC

D gene: NA
clone size: NA
V gene: TRBV4-2
J gene: TRBJ2-3
CDR3 protein: CASSQDMGTRVTNTDTQYF
CDR3 DNA: TGTGCCAGCAGCCAAGATATGGGGACAAGAGTCACCAACACAGATACGCAGTATTTT

D gene: TRBD1
clone size: once
V gene: TRBV6-6
J gene: TRBJ1-4
CDR3 protein: CASRSTGTGAEKLFF
CDR3 DNA: TGTGCCAGCAGATCTACCGGGACAGGGGCTGAAAAACTGTTTTTT

D gene: TRBD1
clone size: NA
V gene: TRBV6-5
J gene: TRBJ1-2
CDR3 protein: CAGTRTGMNGYTF
CDR3 DNA: TGTGCCGGCACGCGGACAGGGATGAATGGCTACACCTTC

D gene: NA
clone size: NA
V gene: TRBV14
J gene: TRBJ2-7
CDR3 protein: CASSQYRVKNYEQYF
CDR3 DNA: TGTGCCAGCAGCCAATACAGGGTGAAGAACTACGAGCAGTACTTC

D gene: NA
clone size: NA
V gene: TRBV2
J gene: TRBJ1-4
CDR3 protein: CASNRGTEKLFF
CDR3 DNA: TGTGCCAGCAATAGGGGGACGGAAAAACTGTTTTTT